This TCR beta chain was obtained from a study of blood T cell repertoires in COVID-19. Overall study context: Collection of acute and convalescent COVID-19 samples took place in the United States, Italy and Spain.

The CDR3 loop spans 14 amino acids. CDR1 SGDLS and CDR2 YYNGEE come from the germline V gene. V shed 3 bases and J 8 bases; nucleotides not matched to a gene: 10. Assay used: immunoSEQ multiplex PCR; TCRdb lists only in-frame clones, some missing. Among fewer than 450,000 clones listed, about 88% were seen once. The specimen sequenced was PBMCs or T cells enriched from blood (not recorded which). This receptor was taken from a woman between 18 and 29 years old who had recovered from COVID-19. J is TRBJ1-2 and V is TRBV9; 7 bases are a match to TRBD1. CDR3 sequence: CASSGDRALDGYTF. The CDR3 region has the DNA TGTGCCAGCAGCGGAGACAGGGCCCTCGACGGCTACACCTTC.